This T cell receptor beta chain was profiled in a study of OX40 agonist ivuxolimab in advanced cancers. This clone has only one observation. Looked up from germline, CDR1 is MNHEY and CDR2 is SMNVEV (reference sequence). Trimming took 5 bases from V and 7 from J; bases not matched to a gene: 10. The CDR3 is 15 amino acids. The data were produced by immunoSEQ multiplex PCR, yet TCRdb's version contains in-frame clones alone and is incomplete. This sample yields 40,000 to 50,000 clones, of which 87% are seen a single time; under 40% belongs to the top ten. The source material was CD4+ or CD8+ T cells sorted from blood, sampled in a trial of the OX40 agonist ivuxolimab. The clonotype comes from an adult with an advanced solid tumor such as melanoma, head and neck, liver or kidney cancer. This chain links TRBV27 with TRBJ1-4, with 7 nucleotides matching TRBD1. The CDR3 is CASSLSGGWIEKLFF. Written as DNA, the CDR3 is TGTGCCAGCAGTCTTTCAGGGGGGTGGATTGAAAAACTGTTTTTT.